This T cell receptor beta chain was sequenced in a study of T-cell memory formation after mild COVID-19 (dated by TCRdb to the early 2020s). Looking at the study overall: TCR sequence clusters from the two donors were found to be largely donor specific. Longitudinal TCRalpha and TCRbeta repertoire sequencing tracked T-cell clones expanding and contracting after mild COVID-19 in a couple of donors. Two young, previously healthy adult volunteers made up the cohort, one male and one female.

Sequenced using an Illumina NovaSeq 6000. TCRalpha and TCRbeta cDNA libraries were built by 5'RACE with constant-segment primers, adding sample barcodes and unique molecular identifiers. RNA was extracted from every sample with Trizol reagent. Amplification of the libraries took two PCR steps, and the second step added a second sample barcode plus Illumina TruSeq adapters. The libraries were sequenced on an Illumina NovaSeq using 2 x 150 bp paired-end reads. On the authors' methods: The reads were demultiplexed and collapsed into UMI-guided consensus sequences using migec v1.2.7. With mixcr v2.1.11, UMI consensuses were aligned to TRA and TRB V and J templates and assembled into clonotypes. A clonotype was counted as expanded or contracted only when both edgeR and NoisET called the clonotype significant, with the noise models trained on biological replicates. For edgeR calls, the thresholds were a false discovery rate-adjusted p below 0.01 and a log2 fold-change of 1. As an exploratory analysis of dynamics, max-normalized trajectories of the 1000 most abundant clonotypes were examined by PCA with hierarchical clustering. Separately sequenced CD4+ and CD8+ repertoires were used to assign a CD4 or CD8 phenotype to each responding clone. Using fastp trimming at Q25 and MiXCR clonotype assembly, TCRdb reanalyzed the public sequencing data and kept in-frame beta chains. When rows share a CDR3 protein, they turn into one entry using the most common DNA and genes. The V and J calls reflect TCRdb's pipeline rather than the authors' work. A total of roughly 340,000 distinct CDR3 sequences appear in this sample, more than 15% of them only once. Approximately 20% of the sample is in the top ten clones.

For this clonotype: No antigen is known for it. No base quality information exists; no much larger clone differs at one position.

Beyond this particular receptor, the publication reports: SARS-CoV-2 specificity was not confirmed for the second-wave clones peaking on day 37. Clones contracting from day 15 to 85 had balanced CD4/CD8 phenotypes, while a second wave expanding from day 15 to 37 was biased towards CD4+. Contracting CD4+ clones appeared mostly in the CM and EM memory subsets, whereas CD8+ clones were enriched in EMRA. Some responding clones were detected in pre-infection memory, suggesting pre-existing cross-reactive memory T cells joined the SARS-CoV-2 response. Only two mild cases were covered in the study, and larger cohorts including severe cases with pre-infection samples were considered necessary.

Ficoll-Paque density gradient centrifugation was the method used to isolate PBMCs. From the germline V gene, CDR1 is SGDLS and CDR2 is YYNGEE. The junction shows trimming of 1 base on V and 1 base on J, plus 11 bases between the germline ends. The CDR3 spans 15 residues, from the cysteine through the phenylalanine. Here the CDR3 DNA is all that survives: 45 bases in frame from base 1. This TCR was recovered from a man aged 18 to 30 who had mild COVID-19 (a few samples of this study predate the infection). The sample titles of this study are shuffled in the database, so cell type and time point are left out; the donor was told from shared clones. Sequencing input: PBMCs or a T cell subset sorted from them (not recorded which). The chain links TRBV9 with TRBJ2-5; the D segment cannot be called with confidence. The DNA sequence is TGTGCCAGCAGCGTAAGTCCACAGCTCCAAGAGACCCAGTACTTC. Its translation reads: CASSVSPQLQETQYF.